A single sample is the source of the 4 T cell receptor beta chains below, sequenced in a study of Ad26.COV2.S vaccination and SARS-CoV-2 variants. Profiled with immunoSEQ multiplex PCR; TCRdb holds only in-frame clones, not every one. The sample contains over 200,000 clones, approximately 90% of which appear only once. Specified treatment: roughly 19 received Ad26.COV2.S at low or high dose, single or two shots; about 5 received placebo; per-sample allocation not given. Sampling took place 63 days after the first vaccine or placebo injection. The sequencing here drew on peripheral blood, taken in a trial of Ad26.COV2.S vaccine versus placebo. These receptors were taken from a person between 18 and 60 years old who received the Ad26.COV2.S COVID-19 vaccine or a placebo.

J is TRBJ2-5 and V is TRBV5-1; 7 nucleotides agree with TRBD1. The CDR3 is made up of 14 amino acids. Germline trimming cut 4 bases from V and 1 base from J; bases unmatched to any gene: 4. Per the germline V gene, CDR1 is SGHRS and CDR2 is YFSETQ. The CDR3, as DNA: TGCGCCAGCAGCAAGACAGGGTCCCAAGAGACCCAGTACTTC. Translated, it gives CASSKTGSQETQYF.

This chain joins TRBV7-6 and TRBJ2-2; 7 bases fit TRBD2. The CDR3 loop spans 16 amino acids. Per the germline V gene, CDR1 is SGHVS and CDR2 is FNYEAQ. V gave up 2 bases and J gave up 5 bases; unmatched junction bases: 8. CDR3 region: CASSLLAAGGTGELFF. The CDR3 DNA follows: TGTGCCAGCAGCTTACTAGCGGCCGGGGGGACCGGGGAGCTGTTTTTT. Using reference TRBV7-6 and TRBJ2-2 for the parts outside the CDR3, the full variable domain is GAGVSQSPRYKVTKRGQDVALRCDPISGHVSLYWYRQALGQGPEFLTYFNYEAQQDKSGLPNDRFSAERPEGSISTLTIQRTEQRDSAMYRCASSLLAAGGTGELFFGEGSRLTVL.

The chain links TRBV3-1 (or the pseudogene TRBV3-2) to TRBJ2-1, with D tentatively TRBD1 (5 bases). The V gene lost 5 bases and the J gene lost 3 bases, with 11 bases spanning the gap. This CDR3 is 14 amino acids long. The germline gives CDR1 LGHDT, CDR2 YNNKEL (reference sequence). CDR3 amino acids: CASSTSGNYNEQFF. The CDR3 DNA reads as TGTGCCAGCAGCACGTCAGGGAACTACAATGAGCAGTTCTTC.

The chain carries TRBV6-1 and TRBJ2-3, with TRBD2 matching over 9 bases. Trimming cost V 4 bases and J 3 bases; bases outside gene matches: 11. The CDR3 sequence is 17 residues long. Germline V gene data show CDR1 as MNHNS and CDR2 as SASEGT. The CDR3 protein is CASSARLSGSPTDTQYF. The CDR3 DNA is TGTGCCAGCAGTGCACGACTTAGCGGGAGTCCGACAGATACGCAGTATTTT.